A single sample gave rise to the 22 T cell receptor beta chains below, sequenced in a study of cytomegalovirus exposure and HLA in healthy donors. PCR involved 60 Vbeta and 13 Jbeta primers. Measured with immunoSEQ multiplex PCR; TCRdb has only the in-frame clones, and not every one. The sample has 60,000 to 85,000 clones; 75% to 85% are singletons. The sequenced material came from PBMCs. The receptors shown here come from a man in his forties or fifties in good health and CMV-seronegative.

The V call is TRBV10-2, the J call TRBJ1-2; no firm D call. V was cut by 1 base and J by 0 bases, with 12 bases left in between. This CDR3 has 16 residues. Germline V gene sequence: CDR1 WSHSY, CDR2 SAAADI. CDR3 region: CASSEWQMNTNYGYTF. Here the CDR3 DNA reads TGCGCCAGCAGTGAGTGGCAGATGAATACTAACTATGGCTACACCTTC.

The chain uses TRBV19 and TRBJ1-1; 8 positions agree with TRBD1. Per the germline V gene, CDR1 is LNHDA and CDR2 is SQIVND (reference sequence). Trimming took 5 bases from V and 5 from J; bases not matched to a gene: 7. The CDR3 spans 14 residues. The CDR3 here is CASSLQGAGTEAFF. CDR3 nucleotides: TGTGCCAGTAGTCTGCAGGGGGCGGGGACTGAAGCTTTCTTT.

The CDR3 here is CASSRGTGPQTGGYTF. The CDR3 DNA sequence: TGCGCCAGCAGCAGGGGAACCGGGCCTCAAACTGGAGGCTACACCTTC. V gene TRBV5-1 combines with J gene TRBJ1-2; a possible D gene is TRBD1 (5 bases). This CDR3 contains 16 residues. V lost 4 bases, J lost 8 bases, and 24 bases lay in between. The V gene's germline CDR1 is SGHRS and CDR2 YFSETQ.

V usage is TRBV27 and J usage is TRBJ1-1; TRBD1 is a possible D gene (5 bases). V lost 2 bases to trimming and J lost 3 bases, with 10 bases between them. In germline, CDR1 is MNHEY, CDR2 SMNVEV (reference sequence). The CDR3 sequence is 14 residues long. The CDR3 DNA sequence: TGTGCCAGCAGTTTAGGAGTGGGGCACACTGAAGCTTTCTTT. It translates to CASSLGVGHTEAFF.

This CDR3 reads CASSSATGRDYEQYF. CDR3 bases: TGCGCCAGCAGCTCCGCGACAGGGCGAGACTACGAGCAGTACTTC. This sequence joins TRBV5-1 and TRBJ2-7; 7 nucleotides agree with TRBD1. The ends lost 3 bases at V and 3 bases at J; junction bases unmatched: 9. The germline V gene encodes CDR1 SGHRS and CDR2 YFSETQ. The CDR3 spans 15 residues. The entire variable domain, with the rest obtained from reference TRBV5-1 and TRBJ2-7, is as follows: KAGVTQTPRYLIKTRGQQVTLSCSPISGHRSVSWYQQTPGQGLQFLFEYFSETQRNKGNFPGRFSGRQFSNSRSEMNVSTLELGDSALYLCASSSATGRDYEQYFGPGTRLTVT.

This rearrangement joins TRBV9 to TRBJ2-5; the match to TRBD1 covers 9 bases. Matching the DNA end better, TRBJ2-7 makes the J call doubtful. The CDR3 is 14 amino acids. CDR1 is SGDLS and CDR2 is YYNGEE in the germline V gene. The DNA of the CDR3 is TGTGCCAGCAGCGTCGGAGACAGGGGGTACGAGCAGTACTTC. Protein sequence: CASSVGDRGYEQYF.

The chain links TRBV19 to TRBJ2-3; 11 bases match TRBD1. This CDR3 spans 16 amino acids. The V gene end was trimmed by 6 bases and the J gene end by 5 bases; junction bases not matched to a gene: 10. Germline-derived CDR1 and CDR2 are LNHDA and SQIVND (reference sequence). Here the CDR3 reads CASSPRDRGYLDTQYF. The CDR3 region has the DNA TGTGCCAGTAGCCCTCGGGACAGGGGGTATTTAGATACGCAGTATTTT.

The chain links TRBV18 to TRBJ1-6; TRBD1 agrees at 8 bases. This CDR3 region has 15 residues. The V and J ends lost 5 bases and 8 bases, in that order; junction bases with no gene match: 8. Germline CDR1 reads KGHSH; CDR2 reads LQKENI. The CDR3 bases are TGTGCCAGCTCAACTATACAGGGGGAGGATTCACCCCTCCACTTT. Protein sequence: CASSTIQGEDSPLHF.

As to this clone: The junction and the germline gene differ at one end; a read error may be behind it. This chain links TRBV5-1 with TRBJ2-3; D might be TRBD1 (6 bases). The CDR3 loop spans 15 amino acids. Germline V gene lookup returns CDR1 SGHRS and CDR2 YFSETQ. The CDR3 bases are TGCGCCAGCAGCCCCCGACAGGTCTACACAGATGCGCAGTATTTT. Protein: CASSPRQVYTDAQYF.

J is TRBJ2-3 and V is TRBV29-1; tentative D call: TRBD2 (5 bases). Germline lookup yields CDR1 SQVTM and CDR2 ANQGSEA. V was shortened by 4 bases and J by 6 bases, with 14 bases between the two germline ends. This CDR3 region has 13 residues. Here the CDR3 DNA reads TGCAGCGTTGGACCCGGAGGTGGGGATACGCAGTATTTT. Protein sequence: CSVGPGGGDTQYF.

J is TRBJ2-2 and V is TRBV2; D is unresolved. The CDR3 extends over 12 amino acids. Germline values: CDR1 SNHLY, CDR2 FYNNEI. Deletions cut 8 bases from V and 0 bases from J, with 4 bases between. The CDR3 region is CASRSNTGELFF. As DNA, the CDR3 is TGTGCCAGCCGGTCGAACACCGGGGAGCTGTTTTTT.

The chain recombines TRBV30 with TRBJ1-2; D is unresolved. V gave up 2 bases and J gave up 8 bases, with 9 bases separating them. This CDR3 contains 11 residues. Germline V gene sequence: CDR1 GTSNPN, CDR2 SVGIG (reference sequence). The CDR3 reads CAWSRRLGYTF. In DNA form, the CDR3 reads TGTGCCTGGAGTAGGAGACTCGGCTACACCTTC.

The count of this clone is one. The gene calls are TRBV6-6 and TRBJ1-2; D is possibly TRBD1 (6 bases). V was pared by 6 bases and J by 2 bases, with 10 bases between. Germline lookup yields CDR1 MNHNY and CDR2 SVGAGI (reference sequence). This CDR3 has 13 residues. The CDR3 DNA reads TGTGCCAGCAGCCCGGGGGGCAACTATGGCTACACCTTC. This encodes CASSPGGNYGYTF.

Details on this clone: The junction shows a germline mismatch at one end, possibly a read error. The V and J genes are TRBV6-5 and TRBJ2-3, with D perhaps TRBD1 (6 bases). This CDR3 has 13 amino acids. Per germline, CDR1 MNHEY and CDR2 SVGAGI. The CDR3 sequence: CASYTTGQKRANF. The CDR3 region has the DNA TGTGCCAGCTATACCACGGGACAAAAAAGGGCCAATTTT.

This chain connects TRBV7-2 to TRBJ2-5; the D is unclear. V lost 6 bases, J lost 5 bases, and 19 bases lay in between. The CDR3 runs 15 residues. CDR1 SGHTA and CDR2 FQGNSA come from the germline V gene. The CDR3 reads CASSPARQSGETQYF. The CDR3 DNA reads TGTGCCAGCAGTCCCGCCAGGCAATCCGGTGAGACCCAGTACTTC.

The genes are TRBV10-3 and TRBJ1-4; D may be TRBD1 (5 bases). V lost 6 bases to trimming and J lost 3 bases, with 14 bases between them. Germline V gene lookup returns CDR1 ENHRY and CDR2 SYGVKD. The CDR3 runs 15 residues. Here the CDR3 reads CAISPGSGSNEKLFF. DNA for the CDR3: TGTGCCATCAGCCCCGGGTCAGGGTCTAATGAAAAACTGTTTTTT.

V gene TRBV5-4 combines with J gene TRBJ2-3, with 11 bases matching TRBD2. The CDR3 totals 15 residues. V was pared by 4 bases and J by 1 base, with 2 bases of the junction left unmatched. Germline V CDR1 and CDR2: SGHNT, YYREEE (reference sequence). This CDR3 is CASSVTSGGTDTQYF. The CDR3 region has the DNA TGTGCCAGCAGCGTGACTAGCGGGGGCACAGATACGCAGTATTTT.

This sequence joins TRBV7-2 and TRBJ2-5, with a weak D call TRBD1 (6 bases). The germline gives CDR1 SGHTA, CDR2 FQGNSA. V shed 4 bases and J shed 4 bases, with 13 bases lying between them. The CDR3 loop spans 14 amino acids. Written as DNA, the CDR3 is TGTGCCAGCAGCTCCACAGGGTGGAGAGAGACCCAGTACTTC. Amino acids: CASSSTGWRETQYF.

This clone was seen more than once but under ten times. The chain uses TRBV6-4 and TRBJ2-3; 7 bases match TRBD1. The germline V gene encodes CDR1 MRHNA and CDR2 SNTAGT. Trimming took 3 bases from V and 2 from J; bases not matched to a gene: 2. The CDR3 length is 14 residues. CDR3 nucleotides: TGTGCCAGCAGTGAAGGACAGGACACAGATACGCAGTATTTT. Translation: CASSEGQDTDTQYF.

The V call is TRBV10-1, the J call TRBJ1-4; D not resolved. The CDR3 loop spans 12 amino acids. V was shortened by 2 bases and J by 7 bases, with 5 bases between the two germline ends. The germline CDR1 and CDR2 sequences are WNHNN and SYGVQD (reference sequence). The CDR3 is CASSESREKLFF. The DNA for the CDR3 is TGCGCCAGCAGTGAGAGCCGTGAAAAACTGTTTTTT.

The table lists this clone with a count of one. J is TRBJ2-2 and V is TRBV27; D is perhaps TRBD2 (7 bases). The CDR3 is 13 residues long. The germline V and J ends were trimmed by 6 bases and 7 bases, with 12 bases remaining between them. Germline CDR1 MNHEY, CDR2 SMNVEV (reference sequence). The chain's CDR3 is CASSGGQIGELFF. For the CDR3, the DNA is TGTGCCAGCAGCGGGGGGCAAATCGGGGAGCTGTTTTTT.

The chain carries TRBV19 and TRBJ2-7; 7 bases are a match to TRBD1. The CDR3 is made up of 13 amino acids. The J segment lost 7 bases and the V segment lost 4 bases, leaving 7 bases of the junction unmatched. Germline CDR1 and CDR2: LNHDA and SQIVND (reference sequence). The CDR3 here is CASSRGRDSEQYF. The CDR3 nucleotides are TGTGCCAGTAGTAGGGGCCGGGACAGTGAGCAGTACTTC.